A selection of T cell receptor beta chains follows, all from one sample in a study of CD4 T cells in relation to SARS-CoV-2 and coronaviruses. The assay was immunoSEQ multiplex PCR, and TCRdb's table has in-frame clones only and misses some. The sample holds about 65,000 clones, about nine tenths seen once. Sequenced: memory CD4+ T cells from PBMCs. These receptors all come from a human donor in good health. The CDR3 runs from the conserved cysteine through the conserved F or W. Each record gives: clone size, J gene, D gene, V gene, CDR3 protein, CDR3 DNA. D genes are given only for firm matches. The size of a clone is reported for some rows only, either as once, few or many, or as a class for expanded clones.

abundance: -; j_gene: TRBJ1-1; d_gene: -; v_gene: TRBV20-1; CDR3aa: CSVKKTAEAFF; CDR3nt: TGCAGTGTCAAAAAGACGGCCGAAGCTTTCTTT
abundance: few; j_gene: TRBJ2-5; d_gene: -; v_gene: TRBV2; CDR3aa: CASSGQEGTQYF; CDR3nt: TGTGCCAGCAGTGGCCAGGAAGGGACCCAGTACTTC
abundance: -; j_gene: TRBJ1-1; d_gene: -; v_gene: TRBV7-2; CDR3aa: CASSTTGRREYQYLEAFF; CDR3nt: TGTGCCAGCAGCACGACGGGACGGAGGGAATATCAATACCTTGAAGCTTTCTTT
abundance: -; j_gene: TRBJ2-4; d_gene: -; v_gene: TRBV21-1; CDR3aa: CASSKVDTAWRAKNIQYF; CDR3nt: TGTGCCAGCAGCAAAGTAGATACCGCCTGGAGAGCCAAAAACATTCAGTACTTC
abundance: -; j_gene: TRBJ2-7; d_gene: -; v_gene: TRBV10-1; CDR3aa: CASSFSSHRRFSYEQYF; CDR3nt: TGCGCCAGCAGTTTTTCCTCGCACAGGAGATTCTCCTACGAGCAGTACTTC
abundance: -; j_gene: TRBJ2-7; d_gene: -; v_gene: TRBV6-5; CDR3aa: CASRGLEGQSTKQYF; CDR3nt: TGTGCCAGCAGGGGGTTGGAGGGACAGTCTACGAAGCAGTACTTC
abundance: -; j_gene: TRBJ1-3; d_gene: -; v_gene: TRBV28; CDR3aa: CASSDSRTFGNTIYF; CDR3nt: TGTGCCAGCAGTGACTCCCGGACTTTTGGAAACACCATATATTTT
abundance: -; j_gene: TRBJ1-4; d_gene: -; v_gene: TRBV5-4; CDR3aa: CASSLAGRGGEKLFF; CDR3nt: TGTGCCAGCAGCTTGGCGGGCAGGGGAGGGGAAAAACTGTTTTTT
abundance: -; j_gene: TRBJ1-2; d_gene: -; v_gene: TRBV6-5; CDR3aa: CASSDSPTADYGYTF; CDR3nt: TGTGCCAGCAGTGACTCCCCGACAGCAGACTATGGCTACACCTTC
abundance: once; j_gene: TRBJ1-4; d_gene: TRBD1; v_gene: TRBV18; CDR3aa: CASSGQGSTNEKLFF; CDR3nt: TGTGCCAGCTCAGGACAGGGGTCAACTAATGAAAAACTGTTTTTT
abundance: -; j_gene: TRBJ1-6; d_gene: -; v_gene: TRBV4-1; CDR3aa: CASSQFGESNSPLHF; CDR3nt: TGCGCCAGCAGCCAATTTGGGGAGAGTAATTCACCCCTCCACTTT
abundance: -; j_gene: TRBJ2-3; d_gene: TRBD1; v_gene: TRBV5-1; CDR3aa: CASSDRVAWDTQYF; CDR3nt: TGCGCCAGCAGCGACAGGGTAGCCTGGGATACGCAGTATTTT
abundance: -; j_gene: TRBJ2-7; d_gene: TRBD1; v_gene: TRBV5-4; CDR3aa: CASSLGTGKNGEQYF; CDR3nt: TGTGCCAGCAGCTTAGGGACAGGGAAAAACGGCGAGCAGTACTTC
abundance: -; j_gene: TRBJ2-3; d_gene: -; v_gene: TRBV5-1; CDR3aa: CASSLGSQRTDTQYF; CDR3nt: TGCGCCAGCAGCTTAGGGTCTCAAAGGACAGATACGCAGTATTTT
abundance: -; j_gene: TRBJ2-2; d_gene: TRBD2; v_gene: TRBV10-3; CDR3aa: CAISESLAGTNTGELFF; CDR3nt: TGTGCCATCAGTGAGTCACTAGCGGGGACGAACACCGGGGAGCTGTTTTTT
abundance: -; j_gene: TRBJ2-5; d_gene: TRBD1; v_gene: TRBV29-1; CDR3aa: CSVRRGQGKETQYF; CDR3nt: TGCAGCGTTAGAAGGGGACAGGGAAAAGAGACCCAGTACTTC
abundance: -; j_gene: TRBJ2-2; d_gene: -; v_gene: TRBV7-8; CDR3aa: CASSLAPTGELFF; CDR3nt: TGTGCCAGCAGCTTAGCCCCGACCGGGGAGCTGTTTTTT
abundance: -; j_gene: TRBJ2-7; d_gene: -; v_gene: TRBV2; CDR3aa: CASSVGDPRFYEQYF; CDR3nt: TGTGCCAGCAGTGTTGGGGACCCCAGATTCTACGAGCAGTACTTC
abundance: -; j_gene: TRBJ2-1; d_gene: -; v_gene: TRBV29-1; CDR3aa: CSKTASSYNEQFF; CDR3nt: TGCAGCAAGACCGCGAGCTCCTACAATGAGCAGTTCTTC
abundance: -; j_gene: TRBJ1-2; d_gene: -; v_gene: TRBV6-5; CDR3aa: CASREIGEYGYTF; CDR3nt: TGTGCCAGCCGAGAAATCGGAGAATATGGCTACACCTTC
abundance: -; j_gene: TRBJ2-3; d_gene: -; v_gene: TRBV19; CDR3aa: CASSVGPDTQYF; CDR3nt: TGTGCCAGTAGTGTAGGTCCAGATACGCAGTATTTT
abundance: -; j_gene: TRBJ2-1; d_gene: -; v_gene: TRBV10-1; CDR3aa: CASSANNEQFF; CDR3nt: TGCGCCAGCAGCGCTAACAATGAGCAGTTCTTC
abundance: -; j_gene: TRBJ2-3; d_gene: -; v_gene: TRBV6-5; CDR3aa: CASSYEGGVSTDTQYF; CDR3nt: TGTGCCAGCAGTTACGAGGGCGGGGTGAGCACAGATACGCAGTATTTT
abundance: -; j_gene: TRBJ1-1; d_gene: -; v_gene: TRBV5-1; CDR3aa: CASSFGTTILNTEAFF; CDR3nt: TGCGCCAGCAGCTTCGGGACAACGATCTTGAACACTGAAGCTTTCTTT
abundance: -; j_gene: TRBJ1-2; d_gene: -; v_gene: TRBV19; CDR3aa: CASTGTAKIGGYTF; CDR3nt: TGTGCCAGTACCGGGACGGCGAAAATAGGTGGCTACACCTTC
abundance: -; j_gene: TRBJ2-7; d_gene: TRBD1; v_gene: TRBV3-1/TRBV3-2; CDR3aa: CASSQRGTGWYHEQYF; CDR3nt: TGTGCCAGCAGCCAGAGAGGGACAGGGTGGTACCACGAGCAGTACTTC
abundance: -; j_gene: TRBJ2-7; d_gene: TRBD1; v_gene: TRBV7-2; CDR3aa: CASSGHRGLYEQYF; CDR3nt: TGTGCCAGCAGCGGACACAGGGGGCTGTACGAGCAGTACTTC
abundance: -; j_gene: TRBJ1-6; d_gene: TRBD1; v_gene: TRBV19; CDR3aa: CASSMSRDRGYSYNSPLHF; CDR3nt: TGTGCCAGTAGTATGAGCCGGGACAGAGGATACTCCTATAATTCACCCCTCCACTTT
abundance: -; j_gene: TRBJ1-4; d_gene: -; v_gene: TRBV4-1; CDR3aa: CASSQSPAATNEKLFF; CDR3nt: TGCGCCAGCAGCCAATCTCCCGCAGCAACTAATGAAAAACTGTTTTTT
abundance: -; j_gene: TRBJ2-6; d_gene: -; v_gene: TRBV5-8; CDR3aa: CASRLSSGANVLTF; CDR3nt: TGTGCCAGCAGACTATCCTCTGGGGCCAACGTCCTGACTTTC
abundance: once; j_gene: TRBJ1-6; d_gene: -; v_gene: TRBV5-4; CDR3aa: CASSFEVNYNSPLHF; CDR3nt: TGTGCCAGCAGCTTTGAGGTTAACTATAATTCACCCCTCCACTTT
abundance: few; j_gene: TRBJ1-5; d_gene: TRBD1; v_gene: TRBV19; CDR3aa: CASSIDRGSNNQPQHF; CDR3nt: TGTGCCAGTAGTATCGACAGGGGTAGTAACAATCAGCCCCAGCATTTT
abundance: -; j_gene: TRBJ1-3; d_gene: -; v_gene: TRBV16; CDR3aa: CASSQAGAAGNTIYF; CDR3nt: TGTGCCAGCAGCCAAGCAGGGGCGGCTGGAAACACCATATATTTT
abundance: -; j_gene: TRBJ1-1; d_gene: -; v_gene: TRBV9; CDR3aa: CASSVFRGEAFF; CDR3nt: TGTGCCAGCAGCGTATTCCGGGGCGAAGCTTTCTTT
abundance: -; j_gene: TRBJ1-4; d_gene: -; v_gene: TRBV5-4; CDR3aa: CASSLTVAREKLFF; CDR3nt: TGTGCCAGCAGCCTGACCGTAGCTAGGGAAAAACTGTTTTTT
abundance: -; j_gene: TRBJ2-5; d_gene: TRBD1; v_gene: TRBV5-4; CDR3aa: CASSSWGQGQETQYF; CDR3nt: TGTGCCAGCAGCTCATGGGGACAGGGCCAAGAGACCCAGTACTTC
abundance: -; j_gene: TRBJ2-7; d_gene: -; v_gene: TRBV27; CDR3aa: CASSLSRRDIYEQYF; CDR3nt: TGTGCCAGCAGTTTAAGTAGGCGGGACATCTACGAGCAGTACTTC
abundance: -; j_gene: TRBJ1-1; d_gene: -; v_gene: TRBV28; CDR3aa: CASSFVGVVSTEAFF; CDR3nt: TGTGCCAGCAGTTTCGTTGGGGTCGTGAGCACTGAAGCTTTCTTT
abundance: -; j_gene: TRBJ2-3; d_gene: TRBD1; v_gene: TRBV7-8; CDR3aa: CASSSPGGAEYF; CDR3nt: TGTGCCAGCAGCTCTCCAGGGGGCGCGGAGTATTTT
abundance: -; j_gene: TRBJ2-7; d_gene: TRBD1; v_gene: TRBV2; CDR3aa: CASSEGQVPTYEQYF; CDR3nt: TGTGCCAGCAGTGAGGGACAGGTCCCTACCTACGAGCAGTACTTC
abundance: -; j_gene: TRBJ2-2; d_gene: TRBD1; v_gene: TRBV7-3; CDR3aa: CASSSTGTGHTGELFF; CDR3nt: TGTGCCAGCAGCTCCACCGGGACAGGGCACACCGGGGAGCTGTTTTTT
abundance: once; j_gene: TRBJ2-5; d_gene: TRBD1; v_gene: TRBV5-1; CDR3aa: CASSSSGQQETQYF; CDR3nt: TGCGCCAGCAGCTCCTCGGGACAGCAAGAGACCCAGTACTTC
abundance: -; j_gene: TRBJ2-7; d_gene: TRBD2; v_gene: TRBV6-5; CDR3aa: CASRPGLAGVYEQYF; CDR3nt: TGTGCCAGCAGGCCGGGACTAGCGGGGGTCTACGAGCAGTACTTC
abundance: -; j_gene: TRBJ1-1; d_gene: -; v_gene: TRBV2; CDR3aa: CASDKNTEAFF; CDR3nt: TGTGCCAGCGACAAGAACACTGAAGCTTTCTTT
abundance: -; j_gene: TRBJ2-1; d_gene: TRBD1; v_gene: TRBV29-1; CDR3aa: CSVDPGQGYNEQFF; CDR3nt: TGCAGCGTCGATCCGGGACAGGGATACAATGAGCAGTTCTTC
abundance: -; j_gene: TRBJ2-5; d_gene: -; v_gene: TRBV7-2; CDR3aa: CASSRIGPPETQYF; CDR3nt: TGTGCCAGCAGCCGCATTGGTCCCCCGGAGACCCAGTACTTC
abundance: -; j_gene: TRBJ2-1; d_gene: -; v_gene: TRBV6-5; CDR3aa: CASTMRGKGYNEQFF; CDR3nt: TGTGCCAGCACCATGAGGGGGAAGGGCTACAATGAGCAGTTCTTC
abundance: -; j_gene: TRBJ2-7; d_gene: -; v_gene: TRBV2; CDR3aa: CASRDPTREPEQYF; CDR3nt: TGTGCCAGCAGGGATCCTACTAGGGAGCCCGAGCAGTACTTC